The rows below give T cell receptor beta chains drawn from one sample of a study of OX40 agonist ivuxolimab in advanced cancers. The repertoire was sequenced with immunoSEQ multiplex PCR; TCRdb's copy has only in-frame clones and lacks some. The data contain fewer than 85,000 clones, around 78% of them seen just once; the ten biggest clones take up approximately 0.9%. Sample: CD4+ or CD8+ T cells sorted from blood, taken in a trial of the OX40 agonist ivuxolimab. All receptors come from an adult with an advanced solid tumor such as melanoma, head and neck, liver or kidney cancer. Both conserved end residues are part of each CDR3. D genes are given only for firm matches. The size field is filled for only some rows; it gives once, few, many or a size class.

D	J	size	V	CDR3	DNA
-	TRBJ2-5	-	TRBV5-8	CASSLTRDTRLVVQETQYF	TGTGCCAGCAGCTTGACCCGGGACACCCGCCTGGTGGTTCAAGAGACCCAGTACTTC
TRBD1	TRBJ1-2	few	TRBV2	CASSRDRGKEGYTF	TGTGCCAGCAGTCGGGACAGGGGGAAGGAGGGCTACACCTTC
-	TRBJ2-6	-	TRBV6-1	CASTNSGANVLTF	TGTGCCAGTACAAACTCTGGGGCCAACGTCCTGACTTTC
TRBD1	TRBJ1-4	-	TRBV18	CASSGDRGNEKLFF	TGTGCCAGCTCCGGGGACAGGGGTAATGAAAAACTGTTTTTT
-	TRBJ2-1	-	TRBV7-3	CASSPWDGNEQFF	TGTGCCAGCAGCCCCTGGGACGGAAATGAGCAGTTCTTC
-	TRBJ2-7	-	TRBV9	CASSVASVPYEQYF	TGTGCCAGCAGCGTAGCCTCGGTCCCCTACGAGCAGTACTTC
-	TRBJ2-1	few	TRBV9	CASSVRRRDNEQFF	TGTGCCAGCAGCGTACGGCGGCGCGACAATGAGCAGTTCTTC
-	TRBJ1-1	-	TRBV5-1	CASSLDGGRFDTEAFF	TGCGCCAGCAGCTTGGATGGGGGCAGGTTCGACACTGAAGCTTTCTTT
-	TRBJ2-5	-	TRBV11-2	CASSLSRAGATQYF	TGTGCCAGCAGCCTTAGTCGGGCAGGGGCGACCCAGTACTTC
-	TRBJ2-7	-	TRBV4-2	CASSRELATYEQYF	TGTGCCAGCAGCCGGGAACTAGCCACCTACGAGCAGTACTTC
-	TRBJ2-5	once	TRBV10-3	CAITKTSGETQYF	TGTGCCATCACCAAGACTAGTGGGGAGACCCAGTACTTC
-	TRBJ1-2	few	TRBV25-1	CASNEGGNYGYTF	TGTGCCAGCAATGAGGGCGGGAACTATGGCTACACCTTC
TRBD1	TRBJ1-1	-	TRBV4-3	CASSQAPPGTGGRTEAFF	TGCGCCAGCAGCCAAGCTCCACCGGGGACAGGGGGCAGGACTGAAGCTTTCTTT
-	TRBJ1-1	few	TRBV30	CAWREAGEAFF	TGTGCCTGGAGGGAGGCGGGTGAAGCTTTCTTT
-	TRBJ1-6	-	TRBV7-9	CASSLDISPLHF	TGTGCCAGCAGCTTAGACATCTCACCCCTCCACTTT
TRBD1	TRBJ2-7	-	TRBV6-5	CASSYSGGDSYEQYF	TGTGCCAGCAGTTACTCAGGGGGCGATTCCTACGAGCAGTACTTC
-	TRBJ1-1	-	TRBV20-1	CSARGQREAFF	TGCAGTGCTAGGGGCCAGCGGGAAGCTTTCTTT
-	TRBJ2-5	few	TRBV7-2	CASSLVTGGPQETQYF	TGTGCCAGCAGCTTGGTTACGGGGGGCCCACAAGAGACCCAGTACTTC
-	TRBJ2-5	once	TRBV7-9	CASSLGHVEETQYF	TGTGCCAGCAGCTTAGGGCACGTGGAAGAGACCCAGTACTTC
TRBD1	TRBJ1-4	once	TRBV4-3	CASSLGQGDEKLFF	TGCGCCAGCAGCCTAGGACAGGGTGATGAAAAACTGTTTTTT
TRBD1	TRBJ2-3	-	TRBV5-6	CASSLYRDRQGYADTQYF	TGTGCCAGCAGCCTATACCGGGACAGACAGGGATACGCAGATACGCAGTATTTT
-	TRBJ1-1	-	TRBV30	CAWSVQRTEAFF	TGTGCCTGGAGTGTTCAAAGGACCGAAGCTTTCTTT
TRBD1	TRBJ2-2	-	TRBV5-1	CASSAGTGLTGELFF	TGCGCCAGCAGCGCGGGGACAGGGTTGACTGGGGAGCTGTTTTTT
-	TRBJ2-7	-	TRBV10-2	CASSVGDYEQYF	TGCGCCAGCAGTGTAGGGGACTACGAGCAGTACTTC
-	TRBJ1-2	-	TRBV6-4	CASSDDTAGGYTF	TGTGCCAGCAGTGACGATACAGCCGGCGGCTACACCTTC
-	TRBJ1-1	-	TRBV7-2	CASRQWGARMNTEAFF	TGTGCCAGCAGGCAGTGGGGGGCAAGAATGAACACTGAAGCTTTCTTT
-	TRBJ1-2	-	TRBV19	CASSPKKEVKGYTF	TGTGCCAGTAGTCCGAAGAAGGAAGTCAAAGGCTACACCTTC